Below are 10 T cell receptor beta chains sequenced from a single sample in a study of blood T cell repertoires in COVID-19. Here immunoSEQ multiplex PCR was the method, and the copy in TCRdb shows in-frame clones only, minus some. This sample carries 200,000 to 250,000 clones, about 91% of them seen once, and the ten largest clones take more than 1.4%. The sequencing sample was made of peripheral blood. These TCRs come from a man younger than 35 with active or convalescent COVID-19.

This chain links TRBV5-1 with TRBJ1-2; D is ambiguous. CDR1 and CDR2 (germline): SGHRS, YFSETQ. There are 15 residues in the CDR3. Trimming pared 1 base from V and 0 bases from J, leaving 10 bases between. The CDR3 is CASSLREDTNYGYTF. The CDR3, as DNA: TGCGCCAGCAGCTTGCGAGAAGATACTAACTATGGCTACACCTTC.

This sequence joins TRBV10-3 and TRBJ2-2; a possible D gene is TRBD1 (6 bases). Trimming shortened V by 0 bases and J by 9 bases, and 11 bases separated the two germline ends. CDR1 ENHRY and CDR2 SYGVKD come from the germline V gene. This CDR3 contains 14 residues. The CDR3 reads CAISESLQGRELFF. DNA of the CDR3: TGTGCCATCAGTGAGTCCCTACAGGGACGGGAGCTGTTTTTT.

The chain joins TRBV10-3 to TRBJ1-2; 10 bases match TRBD1. The CDR3 is 16 amino acids. The V gene's germline CDR1 is ENHRY and CDR2 SYGVKD. The V gene end was trimmed by 7 bases and the J gene end by 0 bases; junction bases not matched to a gene: 8. DNA of the CDR3: TGTGCCATCAATGGGGACAGGGGCTCAGCTAACTATGGCTACACCTTC. It codes for CAINGDRGSANYGYTF.

This chain connects TRBV27 to TRBJ2-4, with D possibly being TRBD1 (5 bases). Germline V gene sequence: CDR1 MNHEY, CDR2 SMNVEV (reference sequence). The V end lost 8 bases, the J end lost 9 bases, and 11 bases lay between the germline ends. This CDR3 is 11 amino acids long. As DNA, the CDR3 is TGTGCCAGCGGGTTAGGGGTCATTCAGTACTTC. Residues: CASGLGVIQYF.

The CDR3 reads CASSFRGRYEQYF. Here the CDR3 DNA reads TGTGCCAGCAGCTTCAGGGGGCGTTACGAGCAGTACTTC. V usage is TRBV5-8 and J usage is TRBJ2-7, with TRBD1 identical over 8 bases. The CDR3 is 13 residues long. CDR1 SGHTS and CDR2 YDEGEE come from the germline V gene. The V segment lost 2 bases and the J segment 4 bases; nucleotides outside the gene matches: 2.

The chain employs TRBV2 and TRBJ2-2, with D possibly TRBD2 on 6 matching bases. This CDR3 comprises 15 residues. The V end was cut by 7 bases, the J end by 0 bases, with 12 bases between. Per the germline V gene, CDR1 is SNHLY and CDR2 is FYNNEI. CDR3 nucleotides: TGTGCCAGCACATTAGCGGAGGCGAACACCGGGGAGCTGTTTTTT. Protein: CASTLAEANTGELFF.

By share, this clone counts as medium-sized (0.01 to 0.1%). The chain is built from TRBV3-1 (or the pseudogene TRBV3-2) and TRBJ2-2; 7 bases map to TRBD2. The germline V gene has CDR1 LGHDT and CDR2 YNNKEL (reference sequence). Losses at the gene ends were 5 bases for V and 5 bases for J; bases not matched to a gene: 8. The CDR3 is 15 amino acids. The CDR3 protein is CASSRGGSRTGELFF. The CDR3 nucleotides read TGTGCCAGCAGCAGGGGCGGGAGCAGGACCGGGGAGCTGTTTTTT.

The chain has TRBV13 and TRBJ2-7; TRBD1 agrees at 9 bases. The trim removed 5 bases at V and 2 bases at J, leaving 10 bases unmatched. CDR1 and CDR2 (germline): PRHDT, FYEKMQ (reference sequence). This CDR3 is 16 amino acids long. The CDR3 reads CASSPRGTGRTYEQYF. The CDR3 DNA reads TGTGCCAGCAGCCCTAGGGGGACAGGGCGTACCTACGAGCAGTACTTC.

The chain couples TRBV27 to TRBJ2-7; 11 nucleotides line up with TRBD1. Germline trimming cut 5 bases from V and 3 bases from J; bases unmatched to any gene: 3. The CDR3 loop spans 14 amino acids. The germline gives CDR1 MNHEY, CDR2 SMNVEV (reference sequence). The chain's CDR3 is CASSAGTGGYEQYF. The CDR3 nucleotides are TGTGCCAGCAGTGCCGGGACAGGGGGCTACGAGCAGTACTTC.

This chain joins TRBV12-3 or TRBV12-4 and TRBJ1-4; no reliable D call. The CDR3 is 13 residues long. V dropped 6 bases and J dropped 7 bases, with 12 bases sitting between them. DNA for the CDR3: TGTGCCAGCAGCCCATCTCGAGGTGAAAAACTGTTTTTT. Residues: CASSPSRGEKLFF.